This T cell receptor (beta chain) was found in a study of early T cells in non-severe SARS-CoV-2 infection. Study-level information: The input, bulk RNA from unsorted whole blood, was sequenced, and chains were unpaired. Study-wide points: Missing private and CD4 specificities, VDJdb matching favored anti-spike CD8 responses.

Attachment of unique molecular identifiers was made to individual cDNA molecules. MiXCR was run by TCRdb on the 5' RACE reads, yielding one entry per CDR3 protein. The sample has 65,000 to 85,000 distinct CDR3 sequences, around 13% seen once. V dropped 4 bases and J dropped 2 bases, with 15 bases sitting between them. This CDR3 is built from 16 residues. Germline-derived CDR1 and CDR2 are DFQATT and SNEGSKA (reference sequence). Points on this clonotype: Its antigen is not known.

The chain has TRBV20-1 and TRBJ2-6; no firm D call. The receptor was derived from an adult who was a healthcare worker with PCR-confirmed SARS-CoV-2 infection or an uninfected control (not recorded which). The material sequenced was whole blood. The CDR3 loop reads CSATDRGVTGANVLTF. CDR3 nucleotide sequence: TGCAGTGCTACAGACCGTGGGGTGACTGGGGCCAACGTCCTGACTTTC.